This T cell receptor (beta chain) was captured by sequencing in a study of CD8+CD57+ T cells in acquired aplastic anemia. Study-wide context: Across the sorted CD4+ and CD8+ cells, DNA amounts averaged roughly 3.5 ug.

General study points: Found in both controls and patients were some 31 CD8+ CDR3 sequences. A significant difference in CD8+ Simpson's diversity between patients and controls was not found.

TCR beta VDJ and CDR3 profiling used genomic DNA as template. Via MiXCR, TCRdb re-called the reads, giving one row per CDR3 protein. This sample has roughly 220,000 distinct CDR3 sequences; less than 75% occur once, and the top ten carry 58%. Patients sequenced had flow cytometry evidence of CD8+CD57+ cell expansion. All patients were therapy-naive when blood was sampled. V lost 7 bases to trimming and J lost 7 bases; unmatched junction nucleotides: 4. The CDR3 contains 12 residues. Germline V gives CDR1 SNHLY, CDR2 FYNNEI. On this clonotype itself: The antigen is unknown.

This sequence joins TRBV2 and TRBJ2-4; 7 bases align to TRBD2. Material for sequencing was sorted CD4+, CD8+, or CD8+CD57+ T cells (not recorded which) from PBMCs. The TCR originated in a human donor with aplastic anemia. The CDR3 DNA is TGTGCCAGCAACCCGCGGGGGAACATTCAGTACTTC. The encoded protein is CASNPRGNIQYF.